What follows describes a single TCR beta chain. The V and J ends lost 3 bases and 4 bases respectively, with 16 bases between them. This CDR3 contains 15 residues. Germline loops: CDR1 SEHNR, CDR2 FQNEAQ (reference sequence). Original data processing: Using reference gene primer amplification, nucleated cell counts were estimated. TCRdb's table, derived via immunoSEQ multiplex PCR, lists solely in-frame clones and lacks some. From that table come the V and J calls and clone size; the DNA was used to work out D and trimming. Found here are tens of thousands of clones, 87% of them singletons; the top ten hold 4.5% to 6%. This sample is part of a study of blood T cell repertoires in COVID-19. Study-wide context: The United States, Italy and Spain supplied acute and convalescent COVID-19 samples.

This sequence joins TRBV7-9 and TRBJ2-7; possibly TRBD2 for D (5 bases). The sequence was collected from a human donor in a cohort sampled during active COVID-19. Sample: peripheral blood. CDR3 nucleotides: TGTGCCAGCAGCTTTAGCCGGGGTTCGGCATACGAGCAGTACTTC. This encodes CASSFSRGSAYEQYF.